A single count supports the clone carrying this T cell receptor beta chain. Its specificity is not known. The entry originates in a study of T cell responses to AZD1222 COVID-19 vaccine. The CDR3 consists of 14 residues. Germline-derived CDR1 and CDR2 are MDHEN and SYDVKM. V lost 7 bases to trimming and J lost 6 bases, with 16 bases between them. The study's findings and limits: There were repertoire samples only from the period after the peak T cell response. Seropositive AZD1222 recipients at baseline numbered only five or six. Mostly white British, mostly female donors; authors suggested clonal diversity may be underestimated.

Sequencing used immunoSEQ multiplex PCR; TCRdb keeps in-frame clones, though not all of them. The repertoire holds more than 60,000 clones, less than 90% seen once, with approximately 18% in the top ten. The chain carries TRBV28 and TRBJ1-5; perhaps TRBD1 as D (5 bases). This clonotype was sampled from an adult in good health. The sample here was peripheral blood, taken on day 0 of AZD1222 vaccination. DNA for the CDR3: TGTGCCAGCACCGGGGGGGGTTTGGCTCAGCCCCAGCATTTT. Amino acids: CASTGGGLAQPQHF.